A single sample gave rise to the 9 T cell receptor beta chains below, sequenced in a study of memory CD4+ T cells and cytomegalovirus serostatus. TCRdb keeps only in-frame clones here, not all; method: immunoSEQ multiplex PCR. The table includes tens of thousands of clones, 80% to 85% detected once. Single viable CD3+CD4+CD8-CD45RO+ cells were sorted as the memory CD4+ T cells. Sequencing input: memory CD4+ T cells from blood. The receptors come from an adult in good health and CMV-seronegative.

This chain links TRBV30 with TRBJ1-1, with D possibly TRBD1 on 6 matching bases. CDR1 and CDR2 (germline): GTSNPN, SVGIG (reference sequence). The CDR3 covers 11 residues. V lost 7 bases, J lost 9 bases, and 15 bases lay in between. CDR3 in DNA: TGTGCCTACATAAGGACAGTCCAAGCTTTCTTT. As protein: CAYIRTVQAFF.

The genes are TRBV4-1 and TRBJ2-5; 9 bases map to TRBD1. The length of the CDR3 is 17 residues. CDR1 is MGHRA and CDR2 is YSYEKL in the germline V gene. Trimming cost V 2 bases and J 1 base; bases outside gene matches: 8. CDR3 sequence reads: CASSQTRGTGTQETQYF. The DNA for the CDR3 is TGCGCCAGCAGCCAAACCCGCGGGACAGGGACCCAAGAGACCCAGTACTTC.

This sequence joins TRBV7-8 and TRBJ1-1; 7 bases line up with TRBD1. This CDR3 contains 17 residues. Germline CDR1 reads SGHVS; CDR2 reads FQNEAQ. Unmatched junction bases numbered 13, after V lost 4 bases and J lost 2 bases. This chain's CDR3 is CASSWRTGDRLNTEAFF. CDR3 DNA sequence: TGTGCCAGCAGCTGGAGGACGGGGGACAGACTTAACACTGAAGCTTTCTTT.

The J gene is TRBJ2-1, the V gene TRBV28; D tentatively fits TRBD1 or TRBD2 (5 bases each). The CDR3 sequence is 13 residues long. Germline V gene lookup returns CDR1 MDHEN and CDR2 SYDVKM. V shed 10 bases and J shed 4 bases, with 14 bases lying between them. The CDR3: CATLGTPYNEQFF. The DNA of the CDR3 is TGTGCCACTCTCGGGACCCCTTACAATGAGCAGTTCTTC.

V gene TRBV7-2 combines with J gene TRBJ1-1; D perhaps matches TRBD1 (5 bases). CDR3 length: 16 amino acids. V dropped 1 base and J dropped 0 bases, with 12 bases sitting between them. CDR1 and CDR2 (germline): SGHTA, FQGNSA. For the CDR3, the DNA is TGTGCCAGCAGCTTAGGTGCGGGACTGATGAACACTGAAGCTTTCTTT. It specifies CASSLGAGLMNTEAFF.

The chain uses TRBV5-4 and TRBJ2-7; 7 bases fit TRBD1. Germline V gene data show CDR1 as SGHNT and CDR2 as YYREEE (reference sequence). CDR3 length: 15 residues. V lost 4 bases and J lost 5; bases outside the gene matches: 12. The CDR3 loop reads CASSAYRGVGNEQYF. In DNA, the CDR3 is TGTGCCAGCAGCGCGTACAGGGGAGTTGGGAACGAGCAGTACTTC.

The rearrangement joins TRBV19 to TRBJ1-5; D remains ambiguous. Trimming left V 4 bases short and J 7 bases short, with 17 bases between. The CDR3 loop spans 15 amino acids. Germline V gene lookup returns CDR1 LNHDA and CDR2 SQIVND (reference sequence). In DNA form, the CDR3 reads TGTGCCAGTAGTAATCGGGGAGAACTGGTGCAGCCCCAGCATTTT. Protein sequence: CASSNRGELVQPQHF.

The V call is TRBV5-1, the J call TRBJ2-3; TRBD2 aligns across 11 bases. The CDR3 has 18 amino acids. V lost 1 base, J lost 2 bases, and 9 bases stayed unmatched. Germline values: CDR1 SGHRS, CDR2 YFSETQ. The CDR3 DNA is TGCGCCAGCAGCTTGAGGCTAGCGGGGGGCCTACACACAGATACGCAGTATTTT. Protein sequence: CASSLRLAGGLHTDTQYF.

The CDR3 sequence: CASSPTGYNEQFF. The CDR3 DNA is TGTGCCAGCAGCCCTACCGGGTACAATGAGCAGTTCTTC. V gene TRBV7-3 combines with J gene TRBJ2-1; no clear D gene. Germline-derived CDR1 and CDR2 are SGHTA and FQGTGA. The CDR3 runs 13 residues. V was cut by 5 bases and J by 4 bases, with 9 bases left in between.